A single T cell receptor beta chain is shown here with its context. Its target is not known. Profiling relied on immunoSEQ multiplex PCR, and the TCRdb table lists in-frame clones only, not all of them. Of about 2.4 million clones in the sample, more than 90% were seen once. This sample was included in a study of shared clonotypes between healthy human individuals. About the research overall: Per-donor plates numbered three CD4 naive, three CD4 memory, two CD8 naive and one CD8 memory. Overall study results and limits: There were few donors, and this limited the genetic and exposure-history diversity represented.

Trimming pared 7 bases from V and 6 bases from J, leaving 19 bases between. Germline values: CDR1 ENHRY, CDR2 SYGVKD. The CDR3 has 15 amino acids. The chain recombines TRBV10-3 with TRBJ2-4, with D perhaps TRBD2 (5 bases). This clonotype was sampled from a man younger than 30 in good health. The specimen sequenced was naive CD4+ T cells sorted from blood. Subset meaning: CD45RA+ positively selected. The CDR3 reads CAINGGAASGNIQYF. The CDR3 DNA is TGTGCCATCAATGGAGGTGCGGCTTCGGGAAACATTCAGTACTTC.